The clone carrying this T cell receptor beta chain has just one count. These data belong to a study of blood T cell repertoires in COVID-19. About the research overall: The samples span acute and convalescent COVID-19 from the United States, Italy and Spain. T cells, B-cell-depleted T cells, or PBMCs provided the cDNA or gDNA that served as material.

The CDR3 consists of 14 residues. V gave up 5 bases and J gave up 8 bases, with 16 bases separating them. Germline V gives CDR1 SGHRS, CDR2 YFSETQ. In the study's own analysis: How many nucleated cells were present was estimated from reference gene primer amplification. The protocol was immunoSEQ multiplex PCR, while the TCRdb copy is restricted to in-frame clones and leaves out a portion. Clone size and the V and J calls come from that table; the DNA yielded D and trimming. The table has about 230,000 clones, over 65% seen once. Sequences were obtained from peripheral blood. This receptor was identified in a woman in her seventies with active or convalescent COVID-19. V usage is TRBV5-1 and J usage is TRBJ1-4; D is ambiguous. CDR3 amino acids: CASRAGYGGEKLFF. The CDR3 DNA is TGCGCCAGCAGGGCGGGTTATGGTGGGGAAAAACTGTTTTTT.